This T cell receptor beta chain appears in the sequencing data of a study of blood T cell repertoires in COVID-19. For the study at large: There were acute and convalescent COVID-19 samples, and they came from the United States, Italy and Spain.

This CDR3 is built from 14 residues. Germline assignment: CDR1 MNHEY and CDR2 SVGAGI. J gave up 7 bases and V 0 bases, and 4 bases lay outside the gene matches. Per the original data handling: Amplification from reference gene primers served as the basis for estimated nucleated cell counts. Repertoires were generated with immunoSEQ multiplex PCR, while TCRdb's copy carries only in-frame clones and drops some. The V and J calls and clone size come from that table; D and trimming were worked out from the DNA. The table includes under 200,000 clones, more than 85% detected once. This sequence joins TRBV6-5 and TRBJ1-2; 8 bases are shared with TRBD1. Sequencing was carried out using peripheral blood. This sequence originates from a man aged 18 to 29 with acute or convalescent COVID-19. CDR3 sequence: CASSYSNRGGGYTF. The DNA of the CDR3 is TGTGCCAGCAGTTACTCGAACAGGGGGGGTGGCTACACCTTC.